This TCR beta chain was profiled in a study of post-analysis software for immune sequencing data. Study results and caveats: The five TRBV segments detected at higher frequency in patients than in controls included TRBV5-6, TRBV5-1 and TRBV20-1.

A remark on this clonotype: The antigen remains undetermined.

Germline CDR1 MNHEY, CDR2 SVGEGT. V was cut by 4 bases and J by 2 bases, with 15 bases left in between. This CDR3 has 15 residues. Included in the TCR beta cDNA libraries were unique molecular identifiers. TCRdb redid the calling of the PCR reads with MiXCR, one entry per CDR3 protein. The sample comprises hundreds of thousands of distinct CDR3 sequences, 53% of which are singletons, and over 4% rests with the top ten. The J gene is TRBJ2-7, the V gene TRBV6-2 or TRBV6-3; D is uncertain. Source material: blood. The receptor comes from a girl between 10 and 17 years old with multiple sclerosis. As DNA, the CDR3 is TGTGCCAGCAGTTCTCTGGGGATGGAGCCCTACGAGCAGTACTTC. Translated, it gives CASSSLGMEPYEQYF.